The rows below give T cell receptor beta chains drawn from one sample of a study of blood T cell repertoires in COVID-19. Measured with immunoSEQ multiplex PCR; TCRdb has only the in-frame clones, and not every one. Among fewer than 200,000 clones listed, about 80% were seen once. The material sequenced was peripheral blood. These receptors came from an elderly woman with acute or convalescent COVID-19. CDR3s include the opening cysteine and the closing phenylalanine or tryptophan. The D gene is left open where the match is weak. Size is stated for part of the rows, as once, few or many counts, or as a class when the clone is expanded.

TRBV21-1	TRBJ2-7	NA	NA	TGTGCCAGCAGCACTAGGGTAACAGGACGGAACGAGCAGTACTTC	CASSTRVTGRNEQYF
TRBV7-9	TRBJ2-2	TRBD2	once	TGTGCCAGCAGCTCCCCGGGAGGGCCGGACACCGGGGAGCTGTTTTTT	CASSSPGGPDTGELFF
TRBV3-1/TRBV3-2	TRBJ2-1	NA	NA	TGTGCCAGCAGCCTCCTTTGGGGAGACGCCAATGAGCAGTTCTTC	CASSLLWGDANEQFF
TRBV29-1	TRBJ2-3	TRBD2	NA	TGCAGCACTTTTTTCGGGAGGGCCGGCACAGATACGCAGTATTTT	CSTFFGRAGTDTQYF
TRBV23-1	TRBJ2-1	NA	once	TGCGCCAGCAGTCTCAGGGGCTCCTACAATGAGCAGTTCTTC	CASSLRGSYNEQFF
TRBV4-1	TRBJ2-1	NA	NA	TGCGCCAGCAGCCAAGATGAGAGTCCTTCCTACAATGAGCAGTTCTTC	CASSQDESPSYNEQFF
TRBV9	TRBJ2-7	NA	NA	TGTGCCAGCAGCGTCGCCTCGGGACTACGGGGGCCCTACGAGCAGTACTTC	CASSVASGLRGPYEQYF
TRBV4-1	TRBJ1-3	TRBD1	NA	TGCGCCACCAGGGGGCCGAGCGGAAACACCATATATTTT	CATRGPSGNTIYF
TRBV29-1	TRBJ2-7	TRBD1	NA	TGCAGCGTTGGACAGGGCTCCTACGAGCAGTACTTC	CSVGQGSYEQYF
TRBV19	TRBJ2-1	NA	few	TGTGCCAGTAGTATAGTAAGTGTGTCAGGCACCTACAATGAGCAGTTCTTC	CASSIVSVSGTYNEQFF
TRBV2	TRBJ2-2	TRBD2	NA	TGTGCCAGCAGGGATACAGCGGGAGGTCTAACCGGGGAGCTGTTTTTT	CASRDTAGGLTGELFF
TRBV4-1	TRBJ2-2	TRBD2	NA	TGCGCCAGCAGCCAAGATCAGGGACTAACCACTGGGGAGCTGTTTTTT	CASSQDQGLTTGELFF
TRBV5-6	TRBJ1-1	NA	NA	TGTGCCAGCAGTCCCACAGGGCAGGGGAACACTGAAGCTTTCTTT	CASSPTGQGNTEAFF
TRBV2	TRBJ2-7	NA	NA	TGTGCCAGCAGCGTCGGGCCCCGCGGGGAGCAGTACTTC	CASSVGPRGEQYF
TRBV14	TRBJ2-3	TRBD2	few	TGTGCCAGCAGCCAAGTTAGCGGGAGTCTCACAGATACGCAGTATTTT	CASSQVSGSLTDTQYF
TRBV5-6	TRBJ2-7	NA	NA	TGTGCCAGCAACCGCCTTGGGCTGGGGCGAGAGCAGTACTTC	CASNRLGLGREQYF
TRBV14	TRBJ1-1	NA	NA	TGTGCCAGCAGCCCCCCCGGGACACGTGTAACTGAAGCTTTCTTT	CASSPPGTRVTEAFF
TRBV6-5	TRBJ2-2	NA	NA	TGTGCCAGCAGTTACGACGGGACTTCGAACACCGGGGAGCTGTTTTTT	CASSYDGTSNTGELFF
TRBV5-6	TRBJ2-7	TRBD2	NA	TGTGCCAGCAGCTTACCCGCTAGCGGGAGCCTCTACGAGCAGTACTTC	CASSLPASGSLYEQYF
TRBV25-1	TRBJ1-1	NA	NA	TGTGCCACGGGCAGGGGCACTGAAGCTTTCTTT	CATGRGTEAFF
TRBV4-3	TRBJ2-1	TRBD2	NA	TGCGCCAGCAGCCAAGATTATAGCGGGACTGGAATCTACAATGAGCAGTTCTTC	CASSQDYSGTGIYNEQFF
TRBV27	TRBJ2-7	NA	NA	TGTGCCAGCACTAACCAAGGGCCGGGACATAGCTCCTACGAGCAGTACTTC	CASTNQGPGHSSYEQYF
TRBV29-1	TRBJ2-1	TRBD1	NA	TGCAGCGTTGAACTTCAGGGGGCGAGTTACAATGAGCAGTTCTTC	CSVELQGASYNEQFF
TRBV5-3	TRBJ1-2	NA	NA	TGTGCCAGAAGCCATCCCCCCAGGAAAAACTATGGCTACACCTTC	CARSHPPRKNYGYTF
TRBV20-1	TRBJ2-5	TRBD2	NA	TGCAGTGCTAGTAGGGCTAGCGGGAGCCAAGAGACCCAGTACTTC	CSASRASGSQETQYF
TRBV5-1	TRBJ2-2	TRBD2	NA	TGCGCCAGCAGCCCTCAGGGACTAGCGAACACCGGGGAGCTGTTTTTT	CASSPQGLANTGELFF
TRBV30	TRBJ1-1	NA	NA	TGTGCCTGGAGAGGCACACGACGGAGGAACACTGAAGCTTTCTTT	CAWRGTRRRNTEAFF
TRBV7-2	TRBJ2-2	TRBD1	NA	TGTGCCAGCAGCTGGGGACAGGGCCGGGAGCTGTTTTTT	CASSWGQGRELFF
TRBV30	TRBJ1-2	NA	NA	TGTGCCTTTCGAGGAGGGGCTAACTATGGCTACACCTTC	CAFRGGANYGYTF
TRBV5-1	TRBJ1-5	NA	NA	TGCGCCAGCAGCTTGTCTGACGGGCAGCCCCAGCATTTT	CASSLSDGQPQHF
TRBV11-3	TRBJ2-3	TRBD2	NA	TGTGCCAGCAGCCTAGCGGGAGAGGGTCCGGGTGGAGATACGCAGTATTTT	CASSLAGEGPGGDTQYF
TRBV29-1	TRBJ2-1	TRBD1	NA	TGCAGCGTTGAAAGGGACAGGGGGTACAATGAGCAGTTCTTC	CSVERDRGYNEQFF
TRBV7-2	TRBJ1-3	NA	NA	TGTGCCAGCAGCTCGGATCCAGGGGCTTATGGAAACACCATATATTTT	CASSSDPGAYGNTIYF
TRBV19	TRBJ2-3	NA	NA	TGTGCCAGTAGCCGCCTTGGCGGTGGGGGGAGCACAGATACGCAGTATTTT	CASSRLGGGGSTDTQYF
TRBV19	TRBJ1-1	NA	NA	TGTGCCAGTAGTAGTCTACAGTCAGTCACTGAAGCTTTCTTT	CASSSLQSVTEAFF
TRBV19	TRBJ1-6	TRBD1	NA	TGTGCCAGTAGTACTACGGGACAGGCGAATTCACCCCTCCACTTT	CASSTTGQANSPLHF